The entry below describes one TCR beta chain. Antigen unknown. The V and J ends lost 5 bases and 6 bases, in that order; junction bases with no gene match: 9. CDR3 length equals 15 residues. The germline V gene has CDR1 SGHTA and CDR2 FQGTGA. Generated by immunoSEQ multiplex PCR, the TCRdb table keeps only in-frame clones and is missing some. The top ten hold approximately 2% of the sample, which has 150,000 to 180,000 clones, around 83% seen once. These data originate in a study of cytomegalovirus exposure and HLA in healthy donors. Whole-study context: Later, an analysis reported that the 120 or so validation repertoires had used the same platform as the roughly 720 first-cohort repertoires.

Study conclusions and caveats: The listing of roughly 160 TCR beta chains classed them as cytomegalovirus-associated.

The chain links TRBV7-3 to TRBJ2-1, with 8 bases lining up with TRBD2. This receptor was identified in a human donor in good health. Source material: PBMCs. The CDR3, as DNA: TGTGCCAGCAGCCAGGGGCTAGCGGGTCCCAATGAGCAGTTCTTC. The encoded protein is CASSQGLAGPNEQFF.